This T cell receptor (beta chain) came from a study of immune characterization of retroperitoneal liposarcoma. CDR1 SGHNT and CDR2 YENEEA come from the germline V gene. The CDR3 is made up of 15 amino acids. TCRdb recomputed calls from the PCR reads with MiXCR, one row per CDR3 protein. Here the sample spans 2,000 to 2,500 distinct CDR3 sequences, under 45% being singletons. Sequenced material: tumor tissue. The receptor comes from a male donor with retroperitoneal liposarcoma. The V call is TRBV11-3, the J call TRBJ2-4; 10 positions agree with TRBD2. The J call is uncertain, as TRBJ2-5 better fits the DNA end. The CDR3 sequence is CASSPGTSDQETQYF. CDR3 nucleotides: TGTGCCAGCAGCCCTGGGACTAGCGATCAAGAGACCCAGTACTTC.